The rows below give T cell receptor beta chains drawn from one sample of a study of blood T cell repertoires in COVID-19. Using immunoSEQ multiplex PCR, the repertoire was profiled, and TCRdb retains in-frame clones only, with some absent. Counted here are 140,000 or so clones, approximately 88% occurring once; the ten biggest clones make up 1.7%. The sample taken for sequencing was peripheral blood. The receptors were gathered from a woman aged 45 to 65 with acute or convalescent COVID-19. Each CDR3 is given with its conserved first and last residue. Each record gives: V gene, J gene, D gene, clone size, CDR3 protein, CDR3 DNA. A D gene is named only where the DNA matches it firmly. Clone size is shown for a subset of rows, as once, few, many or a class of expanded clone.

TRBV5-1,TRBJ1-5,-,few,CASSLGGENQPQHF,TGCGCCAGCAGCTTGGGCGGGGAAAATCAGCCCCAGCATTTT
TRBV7-7,TRBJ2-1,TRBD1,-,CASSLGTGNYNEQFF,TGTGCTAGCAGCTTGGGGACAGGGAACTACAATGAGCAGTTCTTC
TRBV6-5,TRBJ1-1,-,-,CASSSLDSYTEAFF,TGTGCCAGCAGTTCTCTGGACAGTTACACTGAAGCTTTCTTT
TRBV10-3,TRBJ1-3,TRBD1,-,CAIMDRGLGNTIYF,TGTGCCATCATGGACAGGGGGCTCGGAAACACCATATATTTT
TRBV2,TRBJ1-3,TRBD1,-,CASSITTGSSGNTIYF,TGTGCCAGCAGTATTACGACAGGGTCCTCTGGAAACACCATATATTTT
TRBV28,TRBJ2-7,TRBD1,-,CASSTHTGDRAYEQYF,TGTGCCAGCAGTACTCACACCGGGGACAGGGCATACGAGCAGTACTTC
TRBV28,TRBJ2-6,TRBD2,-,CASSLYLAGVGANVLTF,TGTGCCAGCAGTTTATACCTAGCGGGGGTTGGGGCCAACGTCCTGACTTTC
TRBV27,TRBJ2-3,TRBD2,-,CASSLDALDGGGVADTQYF,TGTGCCAGCAGTTTAGACGCTCTGGACGGCGGGGGGGTGGCAGATACGCAGTATTTT
TRBV28,TRBJ2-7,-,-,CASSSEYEQYF,TGTGCCAGCAGTAGTGAGTACGAGCAGTACTTC
TRBV7-2,TRBJ2-4,-,-,CASSLRLRLAKNIQYF,TGTGCCAGCAGCTTAAGACTGCGTCTAGCCAAAAACATTCAGTACTTC
TRBV2,TRBJ1-4,TRBD1,-,CASSWTGESEKLFF,TGTGCCAGCTCTTGGACAGGGGAGAGTGAAAAACTGTTTTTT
TRBV7-2,TRBJ2-3,-,-,CASSLGGAGFTGTQYF,TGTGCCAGCAGCTTAGGAGGGGCGGGATTCACGGGTACGCAGTATTTT
TRBV4-1,TRBJ1-2,-,-,CASSQDESQNYGYTF,TGCGCCAGCAGCCAAGATGAAAGTCAGAACTATGGCTACACCTTC
TRBV30,TRBJ1-2,-,-,CAWREQATYGYTF,TGTGCCTGGAGGGAACAGGCGACCTATGGCTACACCTTC
TRBV2,TRBJ2-3,-,once,CARQRDTSTDTQYF,TGTGCCAGGCAGCGGGACACGAGCACAGATACGCAGTATTTT
TRBV5-1,TRBJ1-5,TRBD1,-,CASSSGTGNQPQHF,TGCGCCAGCAGCTCCGGGACAGGGAATCAGCCCCAGCATTTT
TRBV4-2,TRBJ2-4,-,-,CASSSGWDIQYF,TGTGCCAGCAGCTCAGGGTGGGACATTCAGTACTTC
TRBV29-1,TRBJ1-4,-,-,CSVEASGGTNEKLFF,TGCAGCGTTGAGGCGTCCGGGGGAACTAATGAAAAACTGTTTTTT
TRBV7-2,TRBJ1-1,-,-,CASSLGGGRGGNTEAFF,TGTGCCAGCAGCTTAGGGGGAGGTAGGGGTGGGAACACTGAAGCTTTCTTT
TRBV19,TRBJ1-2,-,-,CASRFATGNYGYTF,TGTGCCAGCAGGTTCGCGACAGGCAACTATGGCTACACCTTC
TRBV12-3/TRBV12-4,TRBJ1-2,-,-,CASSLGQFYGYTF,TGTGCCAGCAGTTTAGGACAGTTCTATGGCTACACCTTC
TRBV28,TRBJ1-2,-,-,CASSSQTDYGYTF,TGTGCCAGCAGTTCTCAGACAGACTATGGCTACACCTTC
TRBV7-9,TRBJ1-6,-,-,CASSLPGLGSSPLHF,TGTGCCAGCAGCCTGCCGGGGCTCGGGAGTTCACCCCTCCACTTT
TRBV27,TRBJ1-1,TRBD1,-,CASSSGQGERRPEAFF,TGTGCCAGCAGTTCGGGACAGGGCGAACGAAGACCTGAAGCTTTCTTT
TRBV21-1,TRBJ2-2,-,-,CASSHLFRDTGELFF,TGTGCCAGCAGCCATCTATTTCGGGACACCGGGGAGCTGTTTTTT